This TCR beta chain was sequenced during a study of Ad26.COV2.S vaccination and SARS-CoV-2 variants. Across the whole study: Within the COV1001 Ad26.COV2.S trial arm, the donor was enrolled. Whole-study findings and limits: Whether participants received vaccine or placebo, their non-spike TCR breadth was similar.

Germline CDR1 and CDR2: PRHDT and FYEKMQ (reference sequence). This CDR3 comprises 15 residues. V was trimmed by 7 bases and J by 2 bases, leaving 17 bases between them. Assay used: immunoSEQ multiplex PCR; TCRdb lists only in-frame clones, some missing. Among around 420,000 clones, approximately 88% were seen once, and the ten largest hold 3.6%. This clone was seen a few times. As yet, its antigen is unknown. Treatment meaning: about 20 received Ad26.COV2.S at low or high dose, single or two shots; 5 received placebo; per-sample allocation not given. Samples analyzed were those drawn on day 63 after the first vaccine or placebo injection. Expressing Wuhan-strain SARS-CoV-2 spike, an Ad26 vector served as the vaccine.

The clonotype originates from a person aged 18 to 65 who received the Ad26.COV2.S COVID-19 vaccine or a placebo. The chain couples TRBV13 to TRBJ1-1; possibly TRBD1 for D (6 bases). The sample in question was peripheral blood, obtained in a trial of Ad26.COV2.S vaccine versus placebo. The CDR3 DNA sequence: TGTGCCAGCAACCTTTGGACAGCTCTAAACACTGAAGCTTTCTTT. Translating it yields CASNLWTALNTEAFF.